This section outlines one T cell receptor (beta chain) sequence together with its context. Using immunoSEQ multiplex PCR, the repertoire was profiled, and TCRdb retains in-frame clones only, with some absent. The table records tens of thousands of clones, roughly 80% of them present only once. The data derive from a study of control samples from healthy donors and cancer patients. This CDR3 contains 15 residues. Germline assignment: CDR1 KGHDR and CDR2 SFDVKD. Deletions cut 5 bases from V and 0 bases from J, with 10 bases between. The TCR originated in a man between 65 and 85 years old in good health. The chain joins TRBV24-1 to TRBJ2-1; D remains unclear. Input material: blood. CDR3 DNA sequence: TGTGCCACCAGTGGTTCAAGCGACTCCTACAATGAGCAGTTCTTC. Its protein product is CATSGSSDSYNEQFF.